The 14 T cell receptor beta chains below were found in one sample sequenced in a study of blood T cell repertoires in COVID-19. Produced via immunoSEQ multiplex PCR; TCRdb's table is partial and in-frame only. The table lists some 270,000 clones, around 90% of them singletons. Sequenced sample: peripheral blood. The receptor set was obtained from a man aged 50 to 59 with acute or convalescent COVID-19.

V gene TRBV10-3 combines with J gene TRBJ1-2; 7 bases map to TRBD1. Trimming took 6 bases from V and 3 from J; bases not matched to a gene: 10. In germline, CDR1 is ENHRY, CDR2 SYGVKD. This CDR3 comprises 15 residues. The DNA for the CDR3 is TGTGCCATCAGGGGGACAGACTCGTTGGACTATGGCTACACCTTC. Translated: CAIRGTDSLDYGYTF.

V gene TRBV10-3 combines with J gene TRBJ2-7; 10 bases are a match to TRBD1. V lost 10 bases to trimming and J lost 2 bases; unmatched junction nucleotides: 5. The germline CDR1 and CDR2 sequences are ENHRY and SYGVKD. The CDR3 is made up of 13 amino acids. The CDR3 protein is CATGQGVPYEQYF. In nucleotides, the CDR3 is TGTGCCACCGGACAGGGGGTGCCCTACGAGCAGTACTTC.

V usage is TRBV11-1 and J usage is TRBJ2-1, with TRBD1 identical over 9 bases. J was trimmed by 5 bases and V by 5 bases; bases with no gene match: 10. Germline V lookup: CDR1 SGHAT, CDR2 FQDESV (reference sequence). The CDR3 is 16 residues long. Here the CDR3 DNA reads TGTGCCAGCAGCACCGAACAGGGGGCAGTGAACAATGAGCAGTTCTTC. Its protein is CASSTEQGAVNNEQFF.

The chain is built from TRBV3-1 (or the pseudogene TRBV3-2) and TRBJ1-2, with D perhaps matching TRBD1 (6 bases). CDR1 is LGHDT and CDR2 is YNNKEL in the germline V gene (reference sequence). The CDR3 length is 16 residues. With 3 bases removed from V and 5 bases from J, the gap between germline ends came to 19 bases. CDR3 in DNA: TGTGCCAGCAGCCACCCCGCGGCAGGGCAGGGGTATGGCTACACCTTC. Its protein is CASSHPAAGQGYGYTF.

CDR3 sequence (DNA): TGTGCCAGCAGTTTAACAGACAGTGACTACACCTTC. Residues: CASSLTDSDYTF. J is TRBJ1-2 and V is TRBV12-3 or TRBV12-4; TRBD1 is a possible D gene (5 bases). CDR3 length: 12 residues. Between the trimmed V and J ends, which lost 2 bases and 10 bases, there was a span of 11 bases.

This clone was found many times. The chain combines TRBV19 with TRBJ1-1; the D is unclear. The CDR3 sequence is 14 residues long. The V and J ends lost 5 bases and 2 bases respectively, with 12 bases between them. Germline CDR1 LNHDA, CDR2 SQIVND (reference sequence). The CDR3 here is CASSLPGTNTEAFF. Here the CDR3 DNA reads TGTGCCAGTAGTCTCCCGGGAACCAACACTGAAGCTTTCTTT.

The rearrangement joins TRBV29-1 to TRBJ1-1; 9 bases agree with TRBD1. CDR1 is SQVTM, CDR2 ANQGSEA, per germline. CDR3 size: 22 residues. Trimming at V came to 0 bases and at J to 3 bases, leaving 26 bases not matched to a gene. DNA for the CDR3: TGCAGCGTTGAAGATCTTCGGTGGGGGAACAGGGGGCTCTGCCGGAGGGACACTGAAGCTTTCTTT. Protein: CSVEDLRWGNRGLCRRDTEAFF.

The rearrangement links TRBV6-6 to TRBJ2-3; D call uncertain. This CDR3 spans 11 amino acids. The V gene lost 6 bases and the J gene lost 3 bases, with 4 bases spanning the gap. Germline values: CDR1 MNHNY, CDR2 SVGAGI (reference sequence). CDR3 coding DNA: TGTGCCAGCAGCCCGACAGATACGCAGTATTTT. It specifies CASSPTDTQYF.

The chain joins TRBV10-1 to TRBJ1-2; D possibly corresponds to TRBD1 (6 bases). The V gene's germline CDR1 is WNHNN and CDR2 SYGVQD (reference sequence). Deletions cut 3 bases from V and 8 bases from J, with 16 bases between. The CDR3 totals 14 residues. The CDR3 nucleotides are TGCGCCAGCAGTGATACCCGGGACATCGGGGGCTACACCTTC. It codes for CASSDTRDIGGYTF.

This chain links TRBV7-3 with TRBJ2-1; weak D call: TRBD2 (5 bases). V dropped 5 bases and J dropped 1 base, with 9 bases sitting between them. In germline, CDR1 is SGHTA, CDR2 FQGTGA. The CDR3 has 14 amino acids. CDR3 nucleotide sequence: TGTGCCAGCAGCGCCCCGGGGTCCTACAATGAGCAGTTCTTC. Protein sequence: CASSAPGSYNEQFF.

This chain connects TRBV14 to TRBJ2-2, with D possibly matching TRBD2 (5 bases). CDR1 and CDR2 (germline): SGHDN, FVKESK. V lost 1 base and J 1 base, leaving 7 bases between the germline ends. There are 15 residues in the CDR3. This CDR3 reads CASSQVGRNTGELFF. DNA of the CDR3: TGTGCCAGCAGCCAAGTAGGGAGGAACACCGGGGAGCTGTTTTTT.

The gene calls are TRBV11-2 and TRBJ2-7; D is possibly TRBD1 (6 bases). This CDR3 has 15 amino acids. V gave up 5 bases and J gave up 5 bases, with 19 bases separating them. Per the germline V gene, CDR1 is SGHAT and CDR2 is FQNNGV. CDR3 sequence: CASSKDRDRLNEQYF. CDR3 nucleotides: TGTGCCAGCAGCAAAGACCGCGACAGGTTGAACGAGCAGTACTTC.

The table lists this clone with a few counts. The chain is built from TRBV11-3 and TRBJ1-1; D is unclear. Germline CDR1 and CDR2: SGHNT and YENEEA. V lost 1 base and J 1 base, leaving 4 bases between the germline ends. The CDR3 runs to 13 residues. CDR3 amino acids: CASSLGGNTEAFF. CDR3 DNA sequence: TGTGCCAGCAGCTTAGGCGGGAACACTGAAGCTTTCTTT.

The chain joins TRBV2 to TRBJ2-3, with TRBD2 matching 7 bases. Germline V gene lookup returns CDR1 SNHLY and CDR2 FYNNEI. V trimming: 10 bases; J trimming: 2 bases; junction bases outside the gene matches: 6. The CDR3 has 13 residues. In DNA, the CDR3 is TGTGCCAACTCGGGGGGAGTCACAGATACGCAGTATTTT. Amino acid sequence: CANSGGVTDTQYF.